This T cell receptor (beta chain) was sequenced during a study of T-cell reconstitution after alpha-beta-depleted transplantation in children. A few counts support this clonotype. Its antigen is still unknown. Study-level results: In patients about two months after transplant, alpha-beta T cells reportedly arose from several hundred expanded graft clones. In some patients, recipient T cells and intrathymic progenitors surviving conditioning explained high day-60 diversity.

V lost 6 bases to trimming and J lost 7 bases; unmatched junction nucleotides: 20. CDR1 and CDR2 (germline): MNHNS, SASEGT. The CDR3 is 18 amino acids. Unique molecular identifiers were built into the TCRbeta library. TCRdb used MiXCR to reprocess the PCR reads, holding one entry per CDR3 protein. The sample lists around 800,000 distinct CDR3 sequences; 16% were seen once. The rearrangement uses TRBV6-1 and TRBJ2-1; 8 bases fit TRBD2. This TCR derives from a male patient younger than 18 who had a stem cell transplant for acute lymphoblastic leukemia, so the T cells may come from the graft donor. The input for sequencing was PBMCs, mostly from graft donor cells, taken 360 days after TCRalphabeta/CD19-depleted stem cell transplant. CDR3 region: CASRGGLGRHYPGNEQFF. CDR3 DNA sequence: TGTGCCAGCAGGGGGGGACTAGGTCGTCATTATCCCGGTAATGAGCAGTTCTTC.